The source of this T cell receptor beta chain is a study of T cell responses to AZD1222 COVID-19 vaccine. TCRdb's table, derived via immunoSEQ multiplex PCR, lists solely in-frame clones and lacks some. The sample carries about 140,000 clones, 85% to 95% recorded once. In regard to this clone: Its antigen is unidentified.

Study-wide results and caveats: Samples come after the peak T cell response, not at day 14.

This receptor was obtained from an adult who received the AZD1222 COVID-19 vaccine. The sample was peripheral blood, taken 28 days after the second AZD1222 dose.

The CDR3 spells CASSMDGFYGYTF. The CDR3, as DNA: TGTGCCAGTAGTATGGACGGTTTCTATGGCTACACCTTC. The chain recombines TRBV19 with TRBJ1-2, with D unclear. There are 13 residues in the CDR3. V was trimmed by 3 bases and J by 4 bases, leaving 9 bases between them. CDR1 is LNHDA, CDR2 SQIVND, per germline (reference sequence).